This TCR beta chain was observed in a study of blood T cells in healthy people across ages. Comment on this clonotype: One end of the junction fails to match germline, which may point to a read error.

Germline V lookup: CDR1 SGDLS, CDR2 YYNGEE. The CDR3 sequence is 16 residues long. Alongside a J-beta primer mix, a sample-barcoded 5' primer served in a second PCR lasting roughly 6 to 11 cycles. Researchers report that a template-switch adaptor with 12 random nucleotides tagged each cDNA molecule. TCRdb ran MiXCR on the 5' RACE reads and lists one entry per CDR3 protein. The table lists 700,000 to 850,000 distinct CDR3 sequences, approximately 53% of them singletons. The people who gave samples were healthy Caucasians from Russia, aged roughly 6 to 90. This sequence originates from a man aged 80 or over in good health. The chain combines TRBV9 with TRBJ2-3; 7 nucleotides align to TRBD2. What was sequenced was blood. CDR3 in amino acids: CASSVAVGGYTDTQYF. The CDR3 nucleotides read TGCGCCAGCAGCGTAGCTGTGGGAGGGTACACAGATACGCAGTATTTT.